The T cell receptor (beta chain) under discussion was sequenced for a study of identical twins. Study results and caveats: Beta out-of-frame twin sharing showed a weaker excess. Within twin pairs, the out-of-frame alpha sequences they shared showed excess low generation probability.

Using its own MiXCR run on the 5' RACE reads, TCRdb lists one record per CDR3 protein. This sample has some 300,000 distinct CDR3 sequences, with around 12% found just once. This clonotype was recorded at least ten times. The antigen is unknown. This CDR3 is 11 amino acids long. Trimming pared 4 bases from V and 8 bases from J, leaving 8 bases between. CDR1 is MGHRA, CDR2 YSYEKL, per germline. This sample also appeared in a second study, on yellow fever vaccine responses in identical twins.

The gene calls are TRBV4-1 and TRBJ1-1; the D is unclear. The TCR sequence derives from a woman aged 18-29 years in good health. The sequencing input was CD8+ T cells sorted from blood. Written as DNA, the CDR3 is TGCGCCAGCAGCCGAGGTGCGGAAGCTTTCTTT. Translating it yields CASSRGAEAFF.